What follows is one T cell receptor beta chain and its context. The CDR3 is 17 residues long. CDR1 is LGHDT and CDR2 is YNNKEL in the germline V gene (reference sequence). V dropped 1 base and J dropped 7; count of bases not matched to a gene: 10. This sample was included in a study of blood T cell repertoires in COVID-19. Background on the study: Both acute and convalescent COVID-19 samples were obtained from the United States, Italy and Spain. Sources were T cells, B-cell-depleted T cells, or PBMCs; the material itself was cDNA or gDNA.

Authors' processing steps: Estimation of nucleated cell counts was performed using reference gene primer amplification. Libraries were prepared by immunoSEQ multiplex PCR; TCRdb keeps only in-frame clonotypes and omits some of them. V and J calls and clone size are copied from that table; D and trimming were computed from the DNA. The table has 200,000 to 250,000 clones, 83% seen once. The sequence derives from a young woman with COVID-19, enrolled during active disease. Sample: peripheral blood. The chain uses TRBV3-1 (or the pseudogene TRBV3-2) and TRBJ1-5; 10 bases agree with TRBD1. In DNA form, the CDR3 reads TGTGCCAGCAGCCAAGGTACCGGGACAGGGGAGCGACAGCCCCAGCATTTT. As protein: CASSQGTGTGERQPQHF.